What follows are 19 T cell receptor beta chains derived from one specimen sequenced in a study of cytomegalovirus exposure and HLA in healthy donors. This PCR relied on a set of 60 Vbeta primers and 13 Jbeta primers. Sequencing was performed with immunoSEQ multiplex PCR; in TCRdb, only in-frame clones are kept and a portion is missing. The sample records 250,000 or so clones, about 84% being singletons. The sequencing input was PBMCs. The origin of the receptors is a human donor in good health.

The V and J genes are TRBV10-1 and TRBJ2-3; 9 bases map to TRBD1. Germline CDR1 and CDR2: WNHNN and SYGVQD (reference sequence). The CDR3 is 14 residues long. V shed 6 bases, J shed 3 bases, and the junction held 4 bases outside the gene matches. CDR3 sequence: CASSPGTGTDTQYF. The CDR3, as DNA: TGCGCCAGCAGCCCCGGGACAGGGACAGATACGCAGTATTTT.

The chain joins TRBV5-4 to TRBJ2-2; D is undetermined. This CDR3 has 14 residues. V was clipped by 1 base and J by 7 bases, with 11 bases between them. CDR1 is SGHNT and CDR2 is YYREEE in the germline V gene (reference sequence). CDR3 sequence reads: CASSLTVPDGELFF. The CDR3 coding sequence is TGTGCCAGCAGCTTGACGGTCCCTGACGGGGAGCTGTTTTTT.

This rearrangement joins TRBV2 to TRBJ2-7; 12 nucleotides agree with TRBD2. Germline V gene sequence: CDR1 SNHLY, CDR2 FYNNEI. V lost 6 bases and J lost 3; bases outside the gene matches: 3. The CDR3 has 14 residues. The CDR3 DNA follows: TGTGCCAGCAGACTACTAGCGGGAGGCTACGAGCAGTACTTC. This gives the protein CASRLLAGGYEQYF.

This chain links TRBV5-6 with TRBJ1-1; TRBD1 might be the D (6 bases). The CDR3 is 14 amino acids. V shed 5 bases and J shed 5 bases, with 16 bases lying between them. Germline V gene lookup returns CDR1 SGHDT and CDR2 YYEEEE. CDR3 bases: TGTGCCAGCAGTTTAAACGGGGGGGCGACTGAAGCTTTCTTT. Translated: CASSLNGGATEAFF.

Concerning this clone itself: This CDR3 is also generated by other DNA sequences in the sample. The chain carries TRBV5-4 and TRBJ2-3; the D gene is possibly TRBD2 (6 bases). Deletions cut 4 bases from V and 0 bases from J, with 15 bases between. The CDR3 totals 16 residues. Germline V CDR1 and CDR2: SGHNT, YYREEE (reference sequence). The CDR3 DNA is TGTGCCAGCAGCCTGGGGGACTCCCCTAGCACAGATACGCAGTATTTT. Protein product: CASSLGDSPSTDTQYF.

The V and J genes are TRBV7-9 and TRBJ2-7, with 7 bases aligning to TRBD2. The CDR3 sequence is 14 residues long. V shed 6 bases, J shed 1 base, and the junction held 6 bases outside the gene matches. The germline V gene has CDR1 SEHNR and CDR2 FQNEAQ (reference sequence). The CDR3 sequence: CASSLAVLSYEQYF. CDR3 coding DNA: TGTGCCAGCAGTCTAGCGGTGTTATCCTACGAGCAGTACTTC.

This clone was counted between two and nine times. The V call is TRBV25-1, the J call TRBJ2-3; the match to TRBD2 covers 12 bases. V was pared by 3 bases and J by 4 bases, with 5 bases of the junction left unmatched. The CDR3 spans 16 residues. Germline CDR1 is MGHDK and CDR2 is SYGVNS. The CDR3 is CASSETSGSGADTQYF. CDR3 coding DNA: TGTGCCAGCAGTGAGACTAGCGGGAGTGGGGCAGATACGCAGTATTTT.

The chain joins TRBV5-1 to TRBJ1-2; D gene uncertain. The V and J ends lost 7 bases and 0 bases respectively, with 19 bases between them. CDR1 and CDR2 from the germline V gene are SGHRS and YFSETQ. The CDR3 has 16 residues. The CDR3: CASGRGKLIANYGYTF. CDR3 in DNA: TGCGCCAGCGGGAGAGGAAAGCTGATAGCTAACTATGGCTACACCTTC.

CDR3: CASSVGQGSYNEQFF. In nucleotides, the CDR3 is TGTGCCAGCAGCGTGGGACAGGGGTCCTACAATGAGCAGTTCTTC. The chain employs TRBV9 and TRBJ2-1, with 10 bases aligning to TRBD1. Germline V CDR1 and CDR2: SGDLS, YYNGEE. The CDR3 has 15 residues. V shed 2 bases and J 1 base; nucleotides not matched to a gene: 0.

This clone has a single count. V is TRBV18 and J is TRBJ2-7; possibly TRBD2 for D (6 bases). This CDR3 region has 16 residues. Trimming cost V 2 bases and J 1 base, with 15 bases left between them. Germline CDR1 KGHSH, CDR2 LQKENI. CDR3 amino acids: CASSPGTGALSYEQYF. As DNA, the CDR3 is TGTGCCAGCTCACCAGGAACGGGAGCGTTATCCTACGAGCAGTACTTC.

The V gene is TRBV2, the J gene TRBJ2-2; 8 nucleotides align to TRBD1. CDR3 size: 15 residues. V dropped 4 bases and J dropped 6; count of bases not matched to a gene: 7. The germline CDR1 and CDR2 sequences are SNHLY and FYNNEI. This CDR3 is CASSVETGVSGELFF. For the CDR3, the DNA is TGTGCCAGCAGTGTGGAGACAGGGGTATCCGGGGAGCTGTTTTTT.

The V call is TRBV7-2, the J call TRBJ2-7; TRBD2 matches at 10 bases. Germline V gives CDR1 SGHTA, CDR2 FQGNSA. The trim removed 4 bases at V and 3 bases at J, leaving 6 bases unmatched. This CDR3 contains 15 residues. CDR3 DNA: TGTGCCAGCAGCTCTCTAGCGGGGGTCCTCTACGAGCAGTACTTC. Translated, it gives CASSSLAGVLYEQYF.

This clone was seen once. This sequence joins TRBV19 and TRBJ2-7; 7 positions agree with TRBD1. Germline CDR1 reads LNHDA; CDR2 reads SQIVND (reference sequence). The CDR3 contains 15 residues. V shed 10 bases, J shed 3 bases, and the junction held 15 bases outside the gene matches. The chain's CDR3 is CATGRNRDRDYEQYF. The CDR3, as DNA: TGTGCCACAGGACGGAACCGGGACAGAGACTACGAGCAGTACTTC.

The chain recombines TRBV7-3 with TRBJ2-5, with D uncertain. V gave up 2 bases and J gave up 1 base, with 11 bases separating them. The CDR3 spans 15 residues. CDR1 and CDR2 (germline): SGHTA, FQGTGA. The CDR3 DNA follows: TGTGCCAGCAGCTTAGGAACGGGTTCCCAAGAGACCCAGTACTTC. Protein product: CASSLGTGSQETQYF.

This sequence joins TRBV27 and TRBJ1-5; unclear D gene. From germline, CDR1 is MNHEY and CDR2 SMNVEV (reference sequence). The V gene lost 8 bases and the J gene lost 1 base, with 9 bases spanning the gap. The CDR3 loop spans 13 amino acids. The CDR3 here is CASSAVSNQPQHF. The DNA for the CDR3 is TGTGCCAGCTCCGCGGTAAGCAATCAGCCCCAGCATTTT.

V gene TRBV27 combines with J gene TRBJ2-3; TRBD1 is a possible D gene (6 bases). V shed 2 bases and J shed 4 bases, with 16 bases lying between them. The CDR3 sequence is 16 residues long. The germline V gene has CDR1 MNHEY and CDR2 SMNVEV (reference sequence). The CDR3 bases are TGTGCCAGCAGTTTAGGGTGGGGCAGGGGATCAGATACGCAGTATTTT. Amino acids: CASSLGWGRGSDTQYF.

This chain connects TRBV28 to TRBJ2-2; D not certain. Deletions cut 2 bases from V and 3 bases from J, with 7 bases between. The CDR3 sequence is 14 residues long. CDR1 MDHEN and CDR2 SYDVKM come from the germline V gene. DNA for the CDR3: TGTGCCAGCAGTTTAGCACAGTACACCGGGGAGCTGTTTTTT. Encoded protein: CASSLAQYTGELFF.

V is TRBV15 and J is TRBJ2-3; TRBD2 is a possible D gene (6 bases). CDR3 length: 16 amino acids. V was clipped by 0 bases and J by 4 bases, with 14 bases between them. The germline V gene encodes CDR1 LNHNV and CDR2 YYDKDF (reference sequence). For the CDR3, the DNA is TGTGCCACCAGCAGAGATAGTGGGACGGGAGCAGATACGCAGTATTTT. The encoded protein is CATSRDSGTGADTQYF.

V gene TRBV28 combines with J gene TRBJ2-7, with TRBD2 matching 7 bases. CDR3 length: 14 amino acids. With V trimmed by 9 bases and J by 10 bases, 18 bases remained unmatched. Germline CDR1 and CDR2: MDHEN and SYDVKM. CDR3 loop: CASTYVSGISEQYF. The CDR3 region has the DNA TGTGCCAGTACCTATGTGAGCGGGATATCCGAACAGTACTTC.